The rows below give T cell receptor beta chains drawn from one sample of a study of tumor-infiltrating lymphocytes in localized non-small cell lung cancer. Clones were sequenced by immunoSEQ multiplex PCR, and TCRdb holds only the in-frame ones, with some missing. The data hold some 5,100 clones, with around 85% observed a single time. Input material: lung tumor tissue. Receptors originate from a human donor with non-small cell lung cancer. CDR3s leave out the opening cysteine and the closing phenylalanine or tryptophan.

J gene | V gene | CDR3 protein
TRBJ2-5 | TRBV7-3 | ASSETSAQETQY
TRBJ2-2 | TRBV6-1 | ASSERDTGELF
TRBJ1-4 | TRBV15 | ATSSMTDATNEKLF
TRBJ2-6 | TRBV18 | ASSWQNSGANVLT
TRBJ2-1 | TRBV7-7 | ASSLMAGVSYNEQF
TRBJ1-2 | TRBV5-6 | ASTDNPGTPLGYT
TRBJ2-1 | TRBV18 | ASSRQNEQF
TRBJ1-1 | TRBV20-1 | SASPADEAF
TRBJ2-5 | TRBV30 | AWHWGGPYQETQY
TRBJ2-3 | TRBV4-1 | ASSQGTSTDTQY
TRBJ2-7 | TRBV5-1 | ASGPSGRYEQY
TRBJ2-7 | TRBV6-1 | ASNLRDQDDEQY
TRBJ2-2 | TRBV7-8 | ASSLKANTGELF
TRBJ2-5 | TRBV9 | ASNTGTGETQY
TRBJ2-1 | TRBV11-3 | ASSLDRGLHGRDEQF
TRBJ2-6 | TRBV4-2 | ASSEGSLSGANVLT
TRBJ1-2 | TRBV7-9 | ASSRFRTNYGYT
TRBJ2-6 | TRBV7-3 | APKGGPTGANVLT